The 3 T cell receptor beta chains in this list originate from one sample, sequenced in a study of a mutant IDH1 vaccine in newly diagnosed glioma. This table comes from immunoSEQ multiplex PCR, and its TCRdb copy is limited to in-frame clones, with some not included. The data show approximately 76,000 clones, roughly 90% seen once. No cognate antigen is known for these TCRs. Time point noted: week 5, during vaccination. Every vaccine dose comprised 300 ug of mutant IDH1 20-mer peptide plus topical imiquimod. The input for sequencing was PBMCs, taken from a glioma patient whose treatment included an IDH1 peptide vaccine. The receptors stem from a woman aged 50 to 60 with glioma.

J is TRBJ2-3 and V is TRBV5-6; D is unclear. CDR1 SGHDT and CDR2 YYEEEE come from the germline V gene. Deletions cut 0 bases from V and 1 base from J, with 15 bases between. The CDR3 covers 17 residues. The CDR3 sequence is CASSLEGPMGGTDTQYF. As DNA, the CDR3 is TGTGCCAGCAGCTTGGAAGGCCCAATGGGTGGCACAGATACGCAGTATTTT.

The chain recombines TRBV27 with TRBJ2-7; 12 positions match TRBD2. The CDR3 runs 17 residues. After removal of 6 bases from V and 7 bases from J, the junction contained 16 bases not matched to a gene. Germline V lookup: CDR1 MNHEY, CDR2 SMNVEV (reference sequence). The CDR3 bases are TGTGCCAGCAGGGGACTAGCGGGCACCATCCCTCACGTGGAGCAGTACTTC. This codes for CASRGLAGTIPHVEQYF.

The chain links TRBV6-5 to TRBJ1-4; weak D call: TRBD1 (5 bases). Trimming shortened V by 5 bases and J by 6 bases, and 10 bases separated the two germline ends. The CDR3 extends over 13 amino acids. Germline CDR1 reads MNHEY; CDR2 reads SVGAGI. The CDR3 protein is CASSETVYEKLFF. In DNA form, the CDR3 reads TGTGCCAGCAGTGAGACAGTTTATGAAAAACTGTTTTTT.